One and the same sample provided the 23 T cell receptor beta chains below, sequenced in a study of blood T cell repertoires in COVID-19 (dated by TCRdb to the early 2020s). Library method: the immunoSEQ multiplex PCR assay. Held by TCRdb, this immuneACCESS table contains in-frame sequences only and omits some clones. Under half of the omission traces to an unresolved V gene where checked; the cause of the rest is unknown. The sample yields 200,000 to 250,000 clones; 70% to 90% were counted once. The ten largest clones add up to roughly a tenth of the sample. Material: PBMCs or T cells enriched from blood (not recorded which). The receptors derive from a man aged 30-40 years who had recovered from COVID-19.

The chain recombines TRBV9 with TRBJ2-7, with TRBD2 matching over 9 bases. This CDR3 has 17 residues. The germline V gene has CDR1 SGDLS and CDR2 YYNGEE. Trimming at V came to 0 bases and at J to 7 bases, leaving 14 bases not matched to a gene. CDR3: CASSVDSTSGPPGEQYF. Here the CDR3 DNA reads TGTGCCAGCAGCGTAGATTCGACTAGCGGACCCCCCGGGGAGCAGTACTTC.

The genes are TRBV5-1 and TRBJ2-1, with unresolved D. The CDR3 contains 14 residues. Germline V lookup: CDR1 SGHRS, CDR2 YFSETQ. Between the trimmed V and J ends, which lost 0 bases and 6 bases, there was a span of 10 bases. CDR3 residues: CASSLGSPTNEQFF. The CDR3 region has the DNA TGCGCCAGCAGCTTGGGATCACCTACCAATGAGCAGTTCTTC.

The chain uses TRBV9 and TRBJ1-2, with 7 positions matching TRBD1. The length of the CDR3 is 12 residues. V was pared by 4 bases and J by 7 bases, with 4 bases of the junction left unmatched. CDR1 and CDR2 (germline): SGDLS, YYNGEE. The CDR3 DNA reads TGTGCCAGCAGCCCAGGGGGTTTTGGCTACACCTTC. Residues: CASSPGGFGYTF.

This clone appeared a single time. This chain links TRBV5-1 with TRBJ1-5; 9 bases align to TRBD1. Germline assignment: CDR1 SGHRS and CDR2 YFSETQ. This CDR3 region has 16 residues. Trimming at V came to 5 bases and at J to 1 base, leaving 7 bases not matched to a gene. The CDR3 sequence: CASRRTGEGSNQPQHF. CDR3 DNA sequence: TGCGCCAGCAGGCGGACAGGGGAAGGGAGCAATCAGCCCCAGCATTTT.

The CDR3 DNA reads TGCGCCAGCAGCTTGGGAGAACAGGCAAACACTGAAGCTTTCTTT. It codes for CASSLGEQANTEAFF. This chain connects TRBV5-1 to TRBJ1-1; D possibly corresponds to TRBD1 (5 bases). Germline lookup yields CDR1 SGHRS and CDR2 YFSETQ. The CDR3 is made up of 15 amino acids. Deletions cut 0 bases from V and 2 bases from J, with 11 bases between.

V gene TRBV6-5 combines with J gene TRBJ1-1; 11 bases line up with TRBD1. J lost 11 bases, V lost 7 bases, and 12 bases had no gene match. Germline lookup yields CDR1 MNHEY and CDR2 SVGAGI. The CDR3 runs 14 residues. CDR3 coding DNA: TGTGCCAGCACCCGCGGACAGGGGGCGTGGAAGGCTTTCTTT. Encoded protein: CASTRGQGAWKAFF.

This clone was counted only a few times. The chain combines TRBV7-9 with TRBJ1-1; perhaps TRBD1 as D (5 bases). CDR3 length: 15 residues. From germline, CDR1 is SEHNR and CDR2 FQNEAQ (reference sequence). Trimming stripped 1 base from V and 11 bases from J, with 20 bases between. CDR3 DNA: TGTGCCAGCAGCTTAGAGGAGGGGCCGACGATGAGGGCTTTCTTT. Its translation is CASSLEEGPTMRAFF.

A word on this clone: At one boundary the junction diverges from the germline segment, which might be a read error. The V gene is TRBV6-5, the J gene TRBJ2-7; tentatively, D is TRBD1 (6 bases). Per germline, CDR1 MNHEY and CDR2 SVGAGI. CDR3 length: 12 residues. CDR3 DNA: TGCCGGAGTGGGGGACACATTTACGAGCAGTACTTC. Protein sequence: CRSGGHIYEQYF.

The chain combines TRBV13 with TRBJ1-2, with D perhaps TRBD1 (6 bases). With 5 bases removed from V and 9 bases from J, the gap between germline ends came to 28 bases. This CDR3 has 17 residues. Germline lookup yields CDR1 PRHDT and CDR2 FYEKMQ (reference sequence). The CDR3, as DNA: TGTGCCAGCAGCACCAAAACAGGGAGCGCGGGCCATGACAGCTACACCTTC. Translation: CASSTKTGSAGHDSYTF.

To note about this clone: Distinct nucleotide sequences in the sample also encode this CDR3. V gene TRBV5-1 combines with J gene TRBJ2-7, with 7 nucleotides matching TRBD1. This CDR3 has 14 amino acids. Per the germline V gene, CDR1 is SGHRS and CDR2 is YFSETQ. The J segment lost 6 bases and the V segment lost 0 bases, leaving 6 bases of the junction unmatched. The CDR3 sequence: CASSLGTGVGEQYF. CDR3 DNA sequence: TGCGCCAGCAGCTTGGGAACAGGGGTAGGCGAGCAGTACTTC.

The genes are TRBV5-4 and TRBJ2-2, with 9 bases identical to TRBD2. Per germline, CDR1 SGHNT and CDR2 YYREEE (reference sequence). The CDR3 runs 16 residues. The V and J ends lost 1 base and 5 bases, in that order; junction bases with no gene match: 6. CDR3 nucleotides: TGTGCCAGCAGCTTGTCTGGCGGGAGGGCGACCGGGGAGCTGTTTTTT. This codes for CASSLSGGRATGELFF.

The chain couples TRBV28 to TRBJ1-3, with no clear D. Per germline, CDR1 MDHEN and CDR2 SYDVKM. There are 13 residues in the CDR3. V was pared by 7 bases and J by 0 bases, with 7 bases between. CDR3 protein: CASTRSSGNTIYF. The CDR3 coding sequence is TGTGCCAGCACTCGGTCCTCTGGAAACACCATATATTTT.

V gene TRBV6-4 combines with J gene TRBJ2-7; D may be TRBD2 (5 bases). Germline V gene sequence: CDR1 MRHNA, CDR2 SNTAGT. This CDR3 spans 11 amino acids. V dropped 7 bases and J dropped 5 bases, with 9 bases sitting between them. This CDR3 reads CASMNGNEQYF. The CDR3 coding sequence is TGTGCCAGCATGAACGGGAACGAGCAGTACTTC.

The genes are TRBV16 and TRBJ1-5, with no clear D. Trimming left V 4 bases short and J 4 bases short, with 14 bases between. Germline lookup yields CDR1 KGHSY and CDR2 FQNENV. The CDR3 is made up of 15 amino acids. CDR3 region: CASSLGSVSNQPQHF. The CDR3 region has the DNA TGTGCCAGCAGCCTCGGGTCTGTTTCAAATCAGCCCCAGCATTTT.

The table lists this clone with a count of one. The rearrangement joins TRBV5-1 to TRBJ1-5; D ambiguous. Trimming stripped 4 bases from V and 0 bases from J, with 11 bases between. This CDR3 contains 15 residues. CDR1 SGHRS and CDR2 YFSETQ come from the germline V gene. The CDR3 region has the DNA TGCGCCAGCAGCCCAGGACTATATAGCAATCAGCCCCAGCATTTT. This sequence encodes CASSPGLYSNQPQHF. Full variable domain (missing parts from reference TRBV5-1 and TRBJ1-5): KAGVTQTPRYLIKTRGQQVTLSCSPISGHRSVSWYQQTPGQGLQFLFEYFSETQRNKGNFPGRFSGRQFSNSRSEMNVSTLELGDSALYLCASSPGLYSNQPQHFGDGTRLSIL.

The chain uses TRBV7-2 and TRBJ2-2; D ambiguous. The CDR3 runs to 12 residues. V was cut by 1 base and J by 6 bases, with 3 bases left in between. Germline V gene sequence: CDR1 SGHTA, CDR2 FQGNSA. The chain's CDR3 is CASSLGAGELFF. CDR3 DNA sequence: TGTGCCAGCAGCTTAGGAGCCGGGGAGCTGTTTTTT.

This chain uses TRBV25-1 with TRBJ1-1; D unclear. Germline V gives CDR1 MGHDK, CDR2 SYGVNS. The length of the CDR3 is 14 residues. V lost 4 bases and J lost 1, with 10 bases in between. CDR3 loop: CASSVRHENTEAFF. Here the CDR3 DNA reads TGTGCCAGCAGTGTACGACATGAGAACACTGAAGCTTTCTTT.

A word on this clone: This CDR3 is also generated by other DNA sequences in the sample. This rearrangement joins TRBV18 to TRBJ2-4; no firm D call. Trimming took off 3 bases at V and 0 bases at J, with 6 bases between the two ends. The CDR3 has 14 amino acids. The germline CDR1 and CDR2 sequences are KGHSH and LQKENI. CDR3 region: CASSPSLAKNIQYF. The CDR3 coding sequence is TGTGCCAGCTCACCTAGTTTAGCCAAAAACATTCAGTACTTC.

The V and J genes are TRBV14 and TRBJ2-1, with a possible D match to TRBD1 (5 bases). V lost 2 bases and J 2 bases, leaving 7 bases between the germline ends. The CDR3 covers 14 residues. Germline CDR1 SGHDN, CDR2 FVKESK. This CDR3 is CASSQLTAYNEQFF. In DNA form, the CDR3 reads TGTGCCAGCAGCCAATTGACAGCCTACAATGAGCAGTTCTTC.

V and J are TRBV30 and TRBJ2-1; TRBD2 matches at 8 bases. The CDR3 runs to 15 residues. With V trimmed by 2 bases and J by 5 bases, 8 bases remained unmatched. From germline, CDR1 is GTSNPN and CDR2 SVGIG (reference sequence). The CDR3 sequence is CAWSLGLEFNNEQFF. The CDR3 DNA sequence: TGTGCCTGGAGTTTGGGACTAGAGTTTAACAATGAGCAGTTCTTC.

The rearrangement links TRBV19 to TRBJ2-7; 8 nucleotides match TRBD2. V shed 2 bases and J 4 bases; nucleotides not matched to a gene: 7. This CDR3 has 15 amino acids. CDR1 and CDR2 from the germline V gene are LNHDA and SQIVND (reference sequence). For the CDR3, the DNA is TGTGCCAGTAGTATACGAAGCGGGGGACCGTACGAGCAGTACTTC. This encodes CASSIRSGGPYEQYF.

V gene TRBV7-9 combines with J gene TRBJ1-5; D is undetermined. CDR3 size: 16 residues. From germline, CDR1 is SEHNR and CDR2 FQNEAQ (reference sequence). The V end lost 2 bases, the J end lost 6 bases, and 17 bases lay between the germline ends. CDR3: CASSLSSRAGLQPQHF. CDR3 nucleotide sequence: TGTGCCAGCAGCTTATCATCCCGAGCTGGGCTTCAGCCCCAGCATTTT. Based on the CDR3 plus reference TRBV7-9 and TRBJ1-5, the full variable domain is DTGVSQNPRHKITKRGQNVTFRCDPISEHNRLYWYRQTLGQGPEFLTYFQNEAQLEKSRLLSDRFSAERPKGSFSTLEIQRTEQGDSAMYLCASSLSSRAGLQPQHFGDGTRLSIL.

This clone appeared a few times. The chain employs TRBV2 and TRBJ1-5; TRBD1 aligns across 8 bases. V lost 4 bases and J lost 6; bases outside the gene matches: 5. In germline, CDR1 is SNHLY, CDR2 FYNNEI. CDR3 length: 14 amino acids. CDR3 nucleotides: TGTGCCAGCAGTGGAACAGGGGGTATTCAGCCCCAGCATTTT. Its protein is CASSGTGGIQPQHF.